The 21 T cell receptor beta chains presented below share a single source sample, sequenced in a study of tumor and adjacent non-tumor tissue in lung cancer. The template was RNA from unsorted bulk tissue. TCRbeta libraries were built with three rounds of nested PCR, modified from ARM-PCR. MiXCR was run by TCRdb on the multiplex PCR reads, yielding one entry per CDR3 protein. Found here are 65,000 to 95,000 distinct CDR3 sequences, 80% to 85% of them singletons; the top ten hold about 14%. Source material: lung tumor tissue. The receptors here all came from a woman aged 50 to 65 with non-small cell lung cancer.

J is TRBJ1-1 and V is TRBV6-1; no definite D call. The CDR3 covers 12 residues. The V gene's germline CDR1 is MNHNS and CDR2 SASEGT. CDR3 sequence (DNA): TGTGCTAGAAGTCTCGGGCAAACTGAAGCTTTCTTT. It encodes CARSLGQTEAFF.

At least ten counts were recorded for this clonotype. This sequence joins TRBV10-3 and TRBJ2-7; 9 bases are shared with TRBD2. Germline lookup yields CDR1 ENHRY and CDR2 SYGVKD. V dropped 0 bases and J dropped 1; count of bases not matched to a gene: 1. This CDR3 comprises 15 residues. The CDR3, as DNA: TGTGCCATCAGTGAGTCTAGCGGGAGTTCCTACGAGCAGTACTTC. The encoded protein is CAISESSGSSYEQYF.

On this clonotype: The missing conserved phenylalanine or tryptophan at the end of this CDR3 makes a read error likely. The limits of the CDR3 on the DNA are not certain, so only TCRdb's listed CDR3 is given. The gene calls are TRBV20-1 and TRBJ1-1. The germline CDR1 and CDR2 sequences are DFQATT and SNEGSKA (reference sequence). The CDR3 comprises 11 residues, both ends counted. The CDR3 spells CIASPDMVALC.

To note about this clonotype: The junction departs from the called germline gene at one end, perhaps through a read error. This chain connects TRBV12-5 to TRBJ2-1; 9 nucleotides line up with TRBD1. CDR1 and CDR2 (germline): LGHNT, FRNRAP. The CDR3 is made up of 15 amino acids. CDR3 coding DNA: TGTGCTAGTGGTTTAGGACAGGGGAGGAGTAATGATCAGTTCTTC. Protein: CASGLGQGRSNDQFF. Using reference TRBV12-5 and TRBJ2-1 for the parts outside the CDR3, the full variable domain is DARVTQTPRHKVTEMGQEVTMRCQPILGHNTVFWYRQTMMQGLELLAYFRNRAPLDDSGMPKDRFSAEMPDATLATLKIQPSEPRDSAVYFCASGLGQGRSNDQFFGPGTRLTVL.

With respect to this clonotype: The conserved final phenylalanine or tryptophan is absent from the CDR3, which likely points to a read error. The V call is TRBV28, the J call TRBJ1-2, with a tentative D call TRBD1 (6 bases). The CDR3 contains 15 residues. In germline, CDR1 is MDHEN, CDR2 SYDVKM. As DNA, the CDR3 is TGTGCTAGCAGTTCGAACAGGGACGGTAACTATGGCTACACCTCC. Its protein product is CASSSNRDGNYGYTS.

This clonotype appeared a few times. This chain joins TRBV6-5 and TRBJ2-7; TRBD2 might be the D (5 bases). The CDR3 runs to 13 residues. Germline values: CDR1 MNHEY, CDR2 SVGAGI. The CDR3 protein is CVTHGLRTMEQYF. The CDR3, as DNA: TGTGTCACCCATGGACTTAGAACAATGGAGCAGTACTTC.

In its sample, this clonotype was seen a few times. The chain uses TRBV29-1 and TRBJ2-1; 13 positions match TRBD2. The germline gives CDR1 SQVTM, CDR2 ANQGSEA. This CDR3 region has 14 residues. CDR3: CSTDGTSGMNEQFF. The CDR3 DNA is TGCAGTACCGACGGGACTAGCGGGATGAATGAGCAGTTCTTC.

V usage is TRBV11-2 and J usage is TRBJ2-7, with D unclear. From germline, CDR1 is SGHAT and CDR2 FQNNGV. The CDR3 is 15 amino acids. Trimming cost V 7 bases and J 2 bases, with 18 bases left between them. CDR3 bases: TGTGCCAGCACCCCTTGGGCTATCGGTCCCTACGAGCAGTACTTC. Translating it yields CASTPWAIGPYEQYF.

Regarding this clonotype: One junction end does not reproduce the germline sequence, and a read error may be involved. The CDR3 DNA reads as TGTGCCAGCAGAAAGGGAGAGGGAATAATCGGGGAGTTGTTTTTT. Translation: CASRKGEGIIGELFF. The rearrangement uses TRBV6-1 and TRBJ2-2, with TRBD2 as a possible D gene (5 bases). Germline lookup yields CDR1 MNHNS and CDR2 SASEGT. This CDR3 comprises 15 residues.

The CDR3 loop reads CASSPPRTCGMNTEAFF. The CDR3 DNA reads TGTGCCAGCAGCCCGCCTCGGACATGCGGGATGAACACTGAAGCTTTCTTT. The gene calls are TRBV5-4 and TRBJ1-1; possibly TRBD1 for D (5 bases). Trimming cost V 4 bases and J 0 bases, with 19 bases left between them. The germline CDR1 and CDR2 sequences are SGHNT and YYREEE (reference sequence). This CDR3 has 17 amino acids.

This clonotype was detected a few times. V usage is TRBV6-2 or TRBV6-3 and J usage is TRBJ2-5; D is unclear. Per the germline V gene, CDR1 is MNHEY and CDR2 is SVGEGT. Trimming took 9 bases from V and 6 from J, leaving 14 bases between them. CDR3 length: 12 amino acids. The CDR3 loop is CASGWIGQTQYF. DNA of the CDR3: TGTGCCAGTGGGTGGATAGGGCAGACCCAGTACTTC.

Concerning this clonotype itself: The CDR3 end shows no conserved phenylalanine or tryptophan, and so a read error is likely. The limits of the CDR3 on the DNA are not certain, so only TCRdb's listed CDR3 is given. The CDR3: CSARVLLEGELFY. V and J are TRBV20-1 and TRBJ2-2; the D call in the table, TRBD2, was not verified against the DNA. From its first to its last residue, the CDR3 has 13 amino acids. Germline loops: CDR1 DFQATT, CDR2 SNEGSKA (reference sequence).

Turning to this clonotype: An end of the junction does not agree with germline; a read error may underlie this. This chain joins TRBV19 and TRBJ2-5; 12 nucleotides match TRBD1. CDR1 LNHDA and CDR2 SQIVND come from the germline V gene (reference sequence). This CDR3 region has 14 residues. In DNA form, the CDR3 reads TGTACCAGCGGGGACAGGGGGCTCGGAGAGACCCAGTATTTC. The encoded protein is CTSGDRGLGETQYF.

The CDR3 region is CASSMVSGKAFF. CDR3 in DNA: TGTGCCAGCAGCATGGTGAGCGGTAAAGCTTTCTTT. V is TRBV5-6 and J is TRBJ1-1; D ambiguous. V was cut by 4 bases and J by 9 bases, with 13 bases left in between. The germline gives CDR1 SGHDT, CDR2 YYEEEE. This CDR3 region has 12 residues. Together with reference TRBV5-6 and TRBJ1-1, the CDR3 gives the full variable domain: DAGVTQSPTHLIKTRGQQVTLRCSPKSGHDTVSWYQQALGQGPQFIFQYYEEEERQRGNFPDRFSGHQFPNYSSELNVNALLLGDSALYLCASSMVSGKAFFGQGTRLTVV.

To note about this clonotype: A read error may produce the germline difference seen at one junction end. The chain joins TRBV12-3 or TRBV12-4 to TRBJ2-2, with D possibly called TRBD1 or TRBD2 (5 bases each). CDR3 size: 15 residues. CDR3 in DNA: TGTGCCAACAGTTTGAAAGAGGGGATTACCGGGGAGCTGTTTTTT. It translates to CANSLKEGITGELFF.

In its sample, this clonotype was seen a few times. This chain joins TRBV29-1 and TRBJ2-7, with 7 bases lining up with TRBD1. V lost 6 bases and J lost 4; bases outside the gene matches: 15. Germline CDR1 is SQVTM and CDR2 is ANQGSEA. This CDR3 has 15 amino acids. The CDR3 loop is CSVRIRDSGPYEQYF. For the CDR3, the DNA is TGCAGCGTGCGAATCCGGGACAGTGGGCCTTACGAGCAGTACTTC.

A word on this clonotype: A much larger clone lies a single base off, so this may be a read error. The chain is built from TRBV29-1 and TRBJ1-3; D gene ambiguous. The germline CDR1 and CDR2 sequences are SQVTM and ANQGSEA. The CDR3 spans 15 residues. The CDR3 coding sequence is TGCAGCGTTAAACGGCGGGCGTTCTCTGGAGACACCATATATTTT. It codes for CSVKRRAFSGDTIYF.

As to this clonotype: Lacking the conserved final phenylalanine or tryptophan, this CDR3 likely reflects a read error. It is unclear where the CDR3 begins or ends on the DNA, so no DNA is shown, and the CDR3 is as TCRdb lists it. V is TRBV6-1 and J is TRBJ2-1; the DNA was not used to check the table's D call, TRBD1. Germline loops: CDR1 MNHNS, CDR2 SASEGT. 16 amino acids form the CDR3, both terminal residues included. CDR3 amino acids: CASKILTGSFVDERFL.

Of note for this clonotype: One end of the junction does not line up with germline, which may come from a read error. The CDR3 spells CVSRRGGDYLSGANVLTF. The CDR3 bases are TGTGTCAGCAGGCGGGGGGGGGACTACCTCTCTGGGGCCAACGTCCTGACCTTC. The chain combines TRBV6-5 with TRBJ2-6; TRBD2 matches at 9 bases. Germline V gene data show CDR1 as MNHEY and CDR2 as SVGAGI. The CDR3 spans 18 residues.

As concerns this clonotype: One end of the junction is discordant with germline, which a read error may explain. The chain is built from TRBV14 and TRBJ1-6; D is unclear. CDR1 SGHDN and CDR2 FVKESK come from the germline V gene. CDR3 length: 14 residues. The CDR3 here is CASSLGKGNSPLHF. For the CDR3, the DNA is TGTGCCAGCAGCCTCGGGAAAGGTAATTCACCCCTCCACTTC.

This clonotype appeared a single time. J is TRBJ2-3 and V is TRBV20-1; TRBD2 matches at 7 bases. CDR3 length: 15 amino acids. The V gene's germline CDR1 is DFQATT and CDR2 SNEGSKA (reference sequence). V shed 5 bases and J 5 bases; nucleotides not matched to a gene: 13. In nucleotides, the CDR3 is TGCAGTGCTCCGACCAGCGGGATGTTGGAAGATACGCAGTATTTT. Its protein product is CSAPTSGMLEDTQYF.